The next 13 T cell receptor beta chains were all read from a single sample in a study of CXCR3-negative and CXCR3-positive naive CD8 T cells. Points from the study as a whole: CXCR3-expressing naive cells carried TRB CDR3s more hydrophobic than those of CXCR3-negative naive cells.

Through 5' RACE with UMI labels, the TRB cDNA libraries were prepared. Using the 5' RACE reads, TCRdb records one entry per CDR3 protein without DNA. The sample table includes around 88,000 distinct CDR3 sequences. These receptors' targets are unknown. Material for sequencing was naive CXCR3+ CD8+ T cells from blood. Described subset: CD45RO-CCR7+CD27+CD95- naive CD8+ T cells expressing CXCR3 (TNR3+). Receptor source: a human donor in good health. Some clones in this sample may be carry-over from other donors' samples.

The CDR3: CASSSVGGTSGYANTGELFF. The chain uses TRBV2 and TRBJ2-2; TCRdb designates TRBD2, a call that cannot be tested without DNA. The CDR3 is 20 amino acids. Germline V gives CDR1 SNHLY, CDR2 FYNNEI.

CDR3 residues: CASSQDSGADTQYF. The V and J genes are TRBV14 and TRBJ2-3; the TCRdb D gene call, TRBD1, has no DNA to confirm it. Germline V gene data show CDR1 as SGHDN and CDR2 as FVKESK. CDR3 length equals 14 residues.

This sequence joins TRBV2 and TRBJ2-7. CDR3 length equals 12 residues. Germline V CDR1 and CDR2: SNHLY, FYNNEI. CDR3 protein: CASVIRGYEQYF.

CDR3 region: CASSVHRANGNTGELFF. The chain has TRBV19 and TRBJ2-2; TCRdb gives TRBD1 as the D gene, but with no DNA this cannot be confirmed. This CDR3 is built from 17 residues. Germline V gives CDR1 LNHDA, CDR2 SQIVND (reference sequence).

The chain has TRBV29-1 and TRBJ1-1; lacking DNA, the TRBD1 call made by TCRdb goes unchecked. The CDR3 contains 14 residues. Germline V CDR1 and CDR2: SQVTM, ANQGSEA. Here the CDR3 reads CSVEGGPMNTEAFF.

The chain has TRBV12-3 or TRBV12-4 and TRBJ2-5; TCRdb lists TRBD1, though no DNA is available to test this call. The length of the CDR3 is 15 residues. CDR3 in amino acids: CASTQIGDAQETQYF.

The chain is built from TRBV29-1 and TRBJ2-7; without DNA, the TCRdb call of TRBD2 cannot be checked. The CDR3 has 11 amino acids. Germline V gene lookup returns CDR1 SQVTM and CDR2 ANQGSEA. The CDR3 region is CSASGPYEQYF.

The chain employs TRBV19 and TRBJ1-3; TCRdb picks TRBD1, but there is no DNA to check that call. In germline, CDR1 is LNHDA, CDR2 SQIVND (reference sequence). CDR3 length equals 14 residues. CDR3: CASSTGGSGNTIYF.

This chain links TRBV29-1 with TRBJ2-3; TCRdb's D call of TRBD1 is untestable without DNA. The germline V gene has CDR1 SQVTM and CDR2 ANQGSEA. This CDR3 contains 14 residues. CDR3 loop: CSLSTGYGTDTQYF.

Frequency places this clonotype as medium-sized (0.01 to 0.1%). The chain has TRBV20-1 and TRBJ2-1; TCRdb gives TRBD2 as the D gene, but with no DNA this cannot be confirmed. The CDR3 runs to 14 residues. Germline loops: CDR1 DFQATT, CDR2 SNEGSKA (reference sequence). The CDR3 sequence: CSAASGGGFNEQFF.

The rearrangement uses TRBV4-1 and TRBJ1-5; TCRdb reports TRBD1, a call that lacks DNA to check it against. The CDR3 is 15 residues long. Germline-derived CDR1 and CDR2 are MGHRA and YSYEKL. CDR3 residues: CASSQVSGADQPQHF.

The gene calls are TRBV6-5 and TRBJ2-7; TCRdb's D call of TRBD1 is untestable without DNA. CDR1 MNHEY and CDR2 SVGAGI come from the germline V gene. The CDR3 loop spans 13 amino acids. The CDR3 is CASSFGGQGEQYF.

V is TRBV27 and J is TRBJ2-1; without DNA, the TCRdb call of TRBD1 cannot be checked. The germline CDR1 and CDR2 sequences are MNHEY and SMNVEV (reference sequence). This CDR3 comprises 12 residues. This CDR3 is CASSWTGREQFF.